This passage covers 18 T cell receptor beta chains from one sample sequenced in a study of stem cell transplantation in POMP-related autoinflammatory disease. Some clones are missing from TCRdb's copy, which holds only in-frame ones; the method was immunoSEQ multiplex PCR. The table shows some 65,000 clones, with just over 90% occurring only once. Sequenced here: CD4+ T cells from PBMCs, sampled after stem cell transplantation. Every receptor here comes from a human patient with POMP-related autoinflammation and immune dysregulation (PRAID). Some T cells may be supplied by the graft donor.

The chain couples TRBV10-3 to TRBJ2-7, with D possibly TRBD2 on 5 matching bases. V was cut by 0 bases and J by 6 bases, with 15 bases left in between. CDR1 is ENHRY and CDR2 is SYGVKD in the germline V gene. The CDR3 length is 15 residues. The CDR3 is CAISESVRTGSEQYF. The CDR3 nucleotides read TGTGCCATCAGTGAGTCTGTCAGGACTGGCAGCGAGCAGTACTTC.

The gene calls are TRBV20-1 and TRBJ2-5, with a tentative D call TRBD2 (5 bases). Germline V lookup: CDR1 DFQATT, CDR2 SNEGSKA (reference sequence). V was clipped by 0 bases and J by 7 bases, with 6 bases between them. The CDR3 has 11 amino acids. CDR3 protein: CSARDRGTQYF. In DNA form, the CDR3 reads TGCAGTGCTAGAGATCGGGGGACCCAGTACTTC.

For the CDR3, the DNA is TGTGCCAGCAGCCCCAAGGGGGATTCACCCCTCCACTTT. Encoded protein: CASSPKGDSPLHF. V gene TRBV7-9 combines with J gene TRBJ1-6; TRBD1 might be the D (6 bases). Trimming took 5 bases from V and 8 from J, leaving 10 bases between them. CDR1 and CDR2 from the germline V gene are SEHNR and FQNEAQ (reference sequence). This CDR3 has 13 residues.

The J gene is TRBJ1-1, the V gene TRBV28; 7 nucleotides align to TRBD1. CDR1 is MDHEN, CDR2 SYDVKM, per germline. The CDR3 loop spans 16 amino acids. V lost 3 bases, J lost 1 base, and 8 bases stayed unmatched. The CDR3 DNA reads TGTGCCAGCAGTTTTAGGCCGGGACAGTGGAACACTGAAGCTTTCTTT. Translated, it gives CASSFRPGQWNTEAFF.

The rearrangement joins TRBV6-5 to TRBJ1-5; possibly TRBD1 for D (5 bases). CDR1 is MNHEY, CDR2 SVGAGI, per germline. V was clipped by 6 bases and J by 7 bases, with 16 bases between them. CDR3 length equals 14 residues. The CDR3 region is CASRSLGVEQPQHF. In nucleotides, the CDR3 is TGTGCCAGCAGGTCCCTAGGGGTGGAGCAGCCCCAGCATTTT.

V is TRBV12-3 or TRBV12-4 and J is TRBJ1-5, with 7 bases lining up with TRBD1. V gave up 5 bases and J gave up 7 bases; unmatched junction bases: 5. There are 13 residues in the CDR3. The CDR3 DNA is TGTGCCAGCAGTCGACAGGGCGGGCAGCCCCAGCATTTT. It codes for CASSRQGGQPQHF.

The CDR3 here is CASRQQVNNEKLFF. The CDR3 DNA reads as TGTGCCAGCAGACAACAGGTGAATAATGAAAAACTGTTTTTT. V and J are TRBV6-5 and TRBJ1-4; a weak D match, TRBD1 (5 bases). The CDR3 is 14 residues long. Trimming pared 6 bases from V and 4 bases from J, leaving 12 bases between. Germline CDR1 reads MNHEY; CDR2 reads SVGAGI.

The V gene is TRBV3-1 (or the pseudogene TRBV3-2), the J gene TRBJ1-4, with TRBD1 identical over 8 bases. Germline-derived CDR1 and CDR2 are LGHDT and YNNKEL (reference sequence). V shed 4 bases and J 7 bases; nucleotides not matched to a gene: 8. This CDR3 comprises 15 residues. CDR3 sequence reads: CASSLFTGGSEKLFF. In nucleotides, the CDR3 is TGTGCCAGCAGCCTATTCACAGGGGGGAGTGAAAAACTGTTTTTT.

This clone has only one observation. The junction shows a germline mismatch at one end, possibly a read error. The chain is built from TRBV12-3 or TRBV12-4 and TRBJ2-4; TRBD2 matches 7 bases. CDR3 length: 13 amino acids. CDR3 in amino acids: CASSFGRASGHDF. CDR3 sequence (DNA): TGTGCCAGCAGTTTTGGGAGGGCGTCGGGCCATGACTTC.

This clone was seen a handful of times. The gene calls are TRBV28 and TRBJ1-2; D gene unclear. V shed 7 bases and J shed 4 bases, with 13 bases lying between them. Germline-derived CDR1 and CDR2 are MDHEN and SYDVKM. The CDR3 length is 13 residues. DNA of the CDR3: TGTGCCAGCACCAACTCGAGATCCTATGGCTACACCTTC. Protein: CASTNSRSYGYTF.

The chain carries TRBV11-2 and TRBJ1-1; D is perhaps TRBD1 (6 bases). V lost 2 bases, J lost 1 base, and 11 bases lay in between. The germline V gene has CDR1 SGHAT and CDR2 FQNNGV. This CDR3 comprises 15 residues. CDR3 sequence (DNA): TGTGCCAGCAGCTTAAGGGGGGGTGGGAACACTGAAGCTTTCTTT. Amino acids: CASSLRGGGNTEAFF.

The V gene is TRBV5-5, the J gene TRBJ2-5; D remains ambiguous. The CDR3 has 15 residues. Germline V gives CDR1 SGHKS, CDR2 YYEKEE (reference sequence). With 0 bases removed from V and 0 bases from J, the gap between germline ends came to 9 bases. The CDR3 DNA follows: TGTGCCAGCAGCTTGGCCTGGCGGAACCAAGAGACCCAGTACTTC. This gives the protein CASSLAWRNQETQYF.

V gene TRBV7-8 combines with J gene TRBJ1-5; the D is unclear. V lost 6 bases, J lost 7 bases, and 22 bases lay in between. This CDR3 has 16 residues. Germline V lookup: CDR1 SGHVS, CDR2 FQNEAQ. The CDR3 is CASRFAKDPGDQPQHF. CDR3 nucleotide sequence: TGTGCCAGCAGATTCGCCAAGGACCCGGGAGACCAGCCCCAGCATTTT.

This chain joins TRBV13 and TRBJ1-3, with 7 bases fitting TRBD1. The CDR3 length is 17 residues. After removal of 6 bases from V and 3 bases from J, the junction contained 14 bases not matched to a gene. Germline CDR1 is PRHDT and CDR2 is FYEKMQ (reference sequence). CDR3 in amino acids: CASSLPPGTVGGNTIYF. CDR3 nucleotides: TGTGCCAGCAGTTTACCCCCCGGGACAGTAGGTGGAAACACCATATATTTT.

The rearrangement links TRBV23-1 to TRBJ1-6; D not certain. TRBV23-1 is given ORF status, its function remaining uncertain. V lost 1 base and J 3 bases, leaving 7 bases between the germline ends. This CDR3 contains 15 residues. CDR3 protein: CASSQWLCYNSPLHF. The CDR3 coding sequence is TGCGCCAGCAGTCAATGGCTATGCTATAATTCACCCCTCCACTTT.

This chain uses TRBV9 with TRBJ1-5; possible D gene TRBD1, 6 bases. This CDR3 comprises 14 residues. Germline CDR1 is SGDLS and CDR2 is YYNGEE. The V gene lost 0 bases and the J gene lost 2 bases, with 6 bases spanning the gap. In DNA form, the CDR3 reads TGTGCCAGCAGCGTAGGGACAGGCAATCAGCCCCAGCATTTT. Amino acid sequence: CASSVGTGNQPQHF. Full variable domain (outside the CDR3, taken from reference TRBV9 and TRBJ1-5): DSGVTQTPKHLITATGQRVTLRCSPRSGDLSVYWYQQSLDQGLQFLIQYYNGEERAKGNILERFSAQQFPDLHSELNLSSLELGDSALYFCASSVGTGNQPQHFGDGTRLSIL.

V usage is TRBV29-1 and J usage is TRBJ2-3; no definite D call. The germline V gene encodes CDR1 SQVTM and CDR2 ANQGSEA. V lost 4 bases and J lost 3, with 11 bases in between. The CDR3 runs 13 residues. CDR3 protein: CSVGDLITDTQYF. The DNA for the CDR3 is TGCAGCGTTGGTGATCTTATAACAGATACGCAGTATTTT.

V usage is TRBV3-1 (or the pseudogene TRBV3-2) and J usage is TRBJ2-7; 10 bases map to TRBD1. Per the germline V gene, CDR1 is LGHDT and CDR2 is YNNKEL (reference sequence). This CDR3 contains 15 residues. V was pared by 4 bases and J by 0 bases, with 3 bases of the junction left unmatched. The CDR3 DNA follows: TGTGCCAGCAGCCCTGGGACAGGGGCCTCCTACGAGCAGTACTTC. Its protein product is CASSPGTGASYEQYF.